This T cell receptor beta chain was recovered during a study of cytomegalovirus exposure and HLA in healthy donors. Study-wide points: Per a prior analysis, the majority of TCR beta V segments were productive roughly 87% or roughly 30% of the time. Rarity held for most TCR sequences, but there were some public TCRs that occurred in many donors. A later analysis showed TCR association rates differing by HLA locus, peaking at DRB1 and lowest at HLA-C. Later analysis identified a missense DCLRE1C variant that was linked to TCR beta V- and J-gene trimming.

It was with 60 Vbeta and 13 Jbeta primers that the PCR ran. Assay used: immunoSEQ multiplex PCR; TCRdb lists only in-frame clones, some missing. The repertoire holds some 130,000 clones, with about 86% as singletons. A remark on this clone: Its matching antigen is unknown.

This CDR3 has 14 amino acids. The ends were cut back, 1 base at V and 5 bases at J, with 9 bases in the middle. Germline CDR1 is SGHAT and CDR2 is FQNNGV. The sequencing sample was made of PBMCs. The clonotype was recovered from a man in his late teens or twenties in good health and CMV-seronegative. The chain links TRBV11-2 to TRBJ1-5; D is possibly TRBD1 (6 bases). The CDR3: CASSLVQGHQPQHF. For the CDR3, the DNA is TGTGCCAGCAGCTTAGTACAGGGCCATCAGCCCCAGCATTTT.